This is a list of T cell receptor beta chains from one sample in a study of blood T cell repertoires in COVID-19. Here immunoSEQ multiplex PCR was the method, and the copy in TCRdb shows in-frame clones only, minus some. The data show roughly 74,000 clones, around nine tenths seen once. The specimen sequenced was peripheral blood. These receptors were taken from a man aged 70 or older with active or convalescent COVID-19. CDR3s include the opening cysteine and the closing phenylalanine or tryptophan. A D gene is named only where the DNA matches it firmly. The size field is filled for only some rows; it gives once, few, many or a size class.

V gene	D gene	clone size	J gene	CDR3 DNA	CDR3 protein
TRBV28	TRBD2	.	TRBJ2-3	TGTGCCAGCAGTCGTACCGGGACAGGTTCTAGCGGGAGTTCAGATACGCAGTATTTT	CASSRTGTGSSGSSDTQYF
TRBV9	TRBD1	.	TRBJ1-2	TGTGCCAGCAGCGACCGGGACAGGGGGTACCATGGCTACACCTTC	CASSDRDRGYHGYTF
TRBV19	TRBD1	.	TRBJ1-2	TGTGCCAGTAGTGGGGACGCCGGGACAGGATATGGCTACACCTTC	CASSGDAGTGYGYTF
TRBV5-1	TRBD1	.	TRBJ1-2	TGCGCCAGCAGCCGGGACAGCGCCAACTATGGCTACACCTTC	CASSRDSANYGYTF
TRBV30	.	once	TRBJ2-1	TGTGCCTGGAGTGTACTGTCTAATGAGCAGTTCTTC	CAWSVLSNEQFF
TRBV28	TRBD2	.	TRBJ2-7	TGTGCCAGCAGCAGGTTCCTAGCGGGAGCGTACGAGCAGTACTTC	CASSRFLAGAYEQYF
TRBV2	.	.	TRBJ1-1	TGTGCCAGCAGCTCCCGGGGGATGAACACTGAAGCTTTCTTT	CASSSRGMNTEAFF
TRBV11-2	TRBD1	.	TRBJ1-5	TGTGCCAGCAGCTTAGGGCAGGGGGCAATGCCCCAGCATTTT	CASSLGQGAMPQHF
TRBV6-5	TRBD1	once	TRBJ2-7	TGTGCCAGCAATAGGGGGCAGACCTACGAGCAGTACTTC	CASNRGQTYEQYF
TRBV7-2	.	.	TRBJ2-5	TGTGCCAGCAGCTTTCGGTATACCCAGTACTTC	CASSFRYTQYF
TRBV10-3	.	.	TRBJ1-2	TGTGCCATCAGTGATTCGGGTAACTATGGCTACACCTTC	CAISDSGNYGYTF
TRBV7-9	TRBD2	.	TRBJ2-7	TGTGCCAGCAGCTTGTCTAGCGGGAAGTACGAGCAGTACTTC	CASSLSSGKYEQYF
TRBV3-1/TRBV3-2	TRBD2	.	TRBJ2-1	TGTGCCAGCAGCTCTAGCGGGGGGGCTTACAATGAGCAGTTCTTC	CASSSSGGAYNEQFF
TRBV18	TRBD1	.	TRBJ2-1	TGTGCCAGCTCACCAGCTGCCGGGACAGGGAATCTAGACGAGCAGTTCTTC	CASSPAAGTGNLDEQFF
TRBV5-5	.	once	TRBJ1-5	TGTGCCAGCAGCTTGGGAGGTTATAGCAATCAGCCCCAGCATTTT	CASSLGGYSNQPQHF
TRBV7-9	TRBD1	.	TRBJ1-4	TGTGCCAGCAGCTCTAACGACAGGGCCCTGTTTTTT	CASSSNDRALFF
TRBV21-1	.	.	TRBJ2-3	TGTGCCAGCAGCAAAGCGGCTAGTACAGATACGCAGTATTTT	CASSKAASTDTQYF
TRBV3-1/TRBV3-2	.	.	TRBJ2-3	TGTGCCAGCAGCTCCCGGACTGGGAAACGGTATTTT	CASSSRTGKRYF
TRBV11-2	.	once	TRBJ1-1	TGTGCCAGCAGCCTGGCACCCAACACTGAAGCTTTCTTT	CASSLAPNTEAFF
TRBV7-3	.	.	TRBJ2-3	TGTGCCAGCAGCTTAGGAATAGCCACAGATACGCAGTATTTT	CASSLGIATDTQYF
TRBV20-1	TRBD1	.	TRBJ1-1	TGCAGTGCTAGTCGAGGGGGCTCTAACGTTGAAGCTTTCTTT	CSASRGGSNVEAFF
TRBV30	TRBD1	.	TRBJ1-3	TGTGCCTGGAGCCCTTGGCACAGGGGGCCTATCTCTGGAAACACCATATATTTT	CAWSPWHRGPISGNTIYF
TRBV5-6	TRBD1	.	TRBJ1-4	TGTGCCAGCAGCTTGGGGACAGGGGCCTCGGGTGAAAAACTGTTTTTT	CASSLGTGASGEKLFF
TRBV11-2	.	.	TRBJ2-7	TGTGCCAGCAGCTTATTACGGGGTGGTCACGAGCAGTACTTC	CASSLLRGGHEQYF
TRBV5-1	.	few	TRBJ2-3	TGCGCCAGCAGCTTGAGGGGCCAGGTTTCCGATACGCAGTATTTT	CASSLRGQVSDTQYF
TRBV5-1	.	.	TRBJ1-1	TGCGCCAGCAGCTTGGCTGAGGGTTCTGAAGCTTTCTTT	CASSLAEGSEAFF
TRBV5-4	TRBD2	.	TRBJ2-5	TGTGCCAGCAGCTTCCGGCTAGCGGGGGGGGAGACCCAGTACTTC	CASSFRLAGGETQYF
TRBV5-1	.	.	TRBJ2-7	TGCGCCAGCAGCTGGGGACCGCCGGGGACTCAACGTAAATACGAGCAGTACTTC	CASSWGPPGTQRKYEQYF
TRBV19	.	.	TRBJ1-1	TGTGCCAGTAGAAGGGGCGCGACTGAAGCTTTCTTT	CASRRGATEAFF
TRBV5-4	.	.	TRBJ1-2	TGTGCCAGCAGCCGTACCGGGGGAGGTGGCTACACCTTC	CASSRTGGGGYTF
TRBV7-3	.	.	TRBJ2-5	TGTGCCAGCAGCTTAAACAGGGAAGAGACCCAGTACTTC	CASSLNREETQYF
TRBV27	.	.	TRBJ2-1	TGTGCCAGCAGTCCCCCGCAGGCCTACAATGAGCAGTTCTTC	CASSPPQAYNEQFF